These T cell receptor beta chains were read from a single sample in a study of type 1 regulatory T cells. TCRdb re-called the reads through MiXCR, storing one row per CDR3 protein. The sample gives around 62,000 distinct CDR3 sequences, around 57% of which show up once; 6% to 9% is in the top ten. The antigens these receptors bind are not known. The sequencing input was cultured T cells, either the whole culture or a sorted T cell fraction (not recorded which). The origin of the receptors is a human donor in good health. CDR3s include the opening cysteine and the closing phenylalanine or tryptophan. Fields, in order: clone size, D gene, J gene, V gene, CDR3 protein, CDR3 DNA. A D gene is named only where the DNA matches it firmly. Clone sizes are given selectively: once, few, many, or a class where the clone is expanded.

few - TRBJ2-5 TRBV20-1 CSAGRRGYQETQYF TGCAGTGCCGGGAGAAGGGGGTACCAAGAGACCCAGTACTTC
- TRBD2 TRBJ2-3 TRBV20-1 CSATKREADTDTQYF TGCAGTGCAACTAAGCGGGAGGCCGACACAGATACGCAGTATTTT
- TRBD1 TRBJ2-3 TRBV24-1 CATSDLSESAGGMIDTQYF TGTGCCACCAGTGATTTATCGGAGTCAGCAGGGGGTATGATAGATACGCAGTATTTT
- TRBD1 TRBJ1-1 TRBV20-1 CSASGTGGTTEAFF TGCAGTGCTTCCGGGACAGGGGGCACAACTGAAGCTTTCTTT
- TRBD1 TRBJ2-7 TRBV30 CAWSSDRGREQYF TGTGCCTGGAGTTCTGACAGGGGGCGCGAGCAGTACTTC
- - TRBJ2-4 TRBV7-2 CASSPDPKNIQYF TGTGCCAGCAGCCCCGACCCCAAAAACATTCAGTACTTC
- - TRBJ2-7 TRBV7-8 CASGVVSGRGPSSYEQYF TGTGCCAGCGGGGTCGTGTCGGGGCGAGGTCCCAGCTCCTACGAGCAGTACTTC
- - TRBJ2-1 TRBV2 CASMNRDNEQFF TGTGCCAGCATGAACAGGGACAATGAGCAGTTCTTC
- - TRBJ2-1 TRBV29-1 CSGGGPAIHEQFF TGCAGCGGTGGGGGACCTGCCATCCATGAGCAGTTCTTC
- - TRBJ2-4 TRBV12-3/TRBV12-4 CASNIAGTPGGIQYF TGTGCCAGCAATATAGCCGGGACGCCCGGTGGCATTCAGTACTTC
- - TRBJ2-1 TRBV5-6 CASSLGIWSYNEQFF TGTGCCAGCAGCTTAGGAATCTGGTCCTACAATGAGCAGTTCTTC
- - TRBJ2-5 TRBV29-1 CSVESGETQYF TGCAGCGTTGAAAGTGGGGAGACCCAGTACTTC
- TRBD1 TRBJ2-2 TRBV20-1 CSAGDLRTGSAGELFF TGCAGTGCTGGAGACCTCAGGACAGGGTCCGCCGGGGAGCTGTTTTTT
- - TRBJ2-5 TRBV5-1 CASSFMLEGQETQHF TGCGCCAGCAGCTTTATGTTAGAGGGGCAAGAGACCCAGCACTTC
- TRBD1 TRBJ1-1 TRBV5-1 CASSPTAGGATEAFF TGCGCCAGCAGCCCGACCGCAGGGGGGGCCACTGAAGCTTTCTTT
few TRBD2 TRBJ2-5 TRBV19 CASSGGLAAETQYF TGTGCCAGTAGTGGAGGACTAGCTGCAGAGACCCAGTACTTC
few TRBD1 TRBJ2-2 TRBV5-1 CASRQGAPGELFF TGCGCCAGCAGACAGGGGGCGCCCGGGGAGCTGTTTTTT
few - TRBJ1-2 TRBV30 CAWTPAGGWSGYTF TGTGCCTGGACCCCAGCCGGGGGTTGGTCCGGCTACACCTTC
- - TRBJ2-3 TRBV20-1 CSAGSMWTDGTDTQYF TGCAGTGCTGGTTCCATGTGGACGGACGGCACAGATACGCAGTATTTT
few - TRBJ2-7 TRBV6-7 CASSYSIQGSDFYEQYF TGTGCCAGCAGTTACTCAATCCAGGGGTCAGATTTCTACGAGCAGTACTTC
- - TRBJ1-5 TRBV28 CASSTRLGGGSQPQHF TGTGCCAGCAGTACCCGGCTGGGGGGTGGGTCTCAGCCCCAGCATTTT
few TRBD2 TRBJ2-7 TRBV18 CASSPGTSGTEQYF TGTGCCAGCTCACCAGGGACTAGCGGGACAGAGCAGTACTTC
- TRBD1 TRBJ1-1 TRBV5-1 CASSLMTGRETEAFF TGCGCCAGCAGCTTAATGACAGGGAGGGAAACTGAAGCTTTCTTT
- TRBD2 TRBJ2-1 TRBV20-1 CSANGRGPGNEQFF TGCAGTGCTAACGGGAGGGGTCCAGGCAATGAGCAGTTCTTC
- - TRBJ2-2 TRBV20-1 CSAPGLVGELFF TGCAGTGCTCCAGGACTGGTCGGGGAGCTGTTTTTT
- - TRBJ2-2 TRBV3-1 CASSPLDTGELFF TGTGCCAGCAGCCCGTTGGACACCGGGGAGCTGTTTTTT
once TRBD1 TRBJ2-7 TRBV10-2 CASTWTGFGYEQYF TGCGCCAGCACCTGGACAGGCTTTGGGTACGAGCAGTACTTC
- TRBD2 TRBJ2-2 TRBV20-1 CSGTSGSHGELFF TGCAGTGGGACTAGCGGGAGCCACGGGGAGCTGTTTTTT
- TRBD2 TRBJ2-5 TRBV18 CASSPGLAEPQETQYF TGTGCCAGCTCACCGGGACTAGCGGAACCCCAAGAGACCCAGTACTTC
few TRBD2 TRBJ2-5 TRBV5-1 CASSLALAGGQETQYF TGCGCCAGCAGCTTGGCGCTAGCGGGAGGGCAAGAGACCCAGTACTTC
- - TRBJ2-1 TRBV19 CASSIGGSLREQFF TGTGCCAGTAGTATTGGTGGGAGTTTAAGAGAGCAGTTCTTC
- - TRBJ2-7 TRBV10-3 CAISETDYEQYF TGTGCCATCAGTGAAACCGACTACGAGCAGTACTTC
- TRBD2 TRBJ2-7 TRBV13 CASSSLGLAANYEQYF TGTGCCAGCAGCTCCTTGGGACTAGCGGCAAACTACGAGCAGTACTTC
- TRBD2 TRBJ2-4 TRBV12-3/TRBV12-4 CARSFGLAGGQGNIQYF TGTGCCAGAAGTTTCGGACTAGCGGGAGGACAGGGGAACATTCAGTACTTC
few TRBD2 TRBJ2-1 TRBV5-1 CASSLPSGVYNEQFF TGCGCCAGCAGCTTGCCTAGCGGGGTATACAATGAGCAGTTCTTC